This T cell receptor beta chain is drawn from a study of blood T cell repertoires in COVID-19. About the study: Specimens from acute and convalescent COVID-19 originated in the United States, Italy and Spain.

Libraries were prepared by immunoSEQ multiplex PCR; TCRdb keeps only in-frame clonotypes and omits some of them. The sample lists under 350,000 clones, around 89% occurring once. Germline V gene lookup returns CDR1 MNHEY and CDR2 SVGAGI. This CDR3 has 14 amino acids. V dropped 9 bases and J dropped 1 base, with 15 bases sitting between them. The sequenced sample was peripheral blood. The V and J genes are TRBV6-5 and TRBJ1-1; TRBD1 is a possible D gene (5 bases). The receptor was isolated from a man aged 35 to 55 with acute or convalescent COVID-19. The chain's CDR3 is CASRREGWNTEAFF. The CDR3 DNA follows: TGTGCCAGTCGGCGGGAGGGGTGGAACACTGAAGCTTTCTTT.